This TCR beta chain was sequenced during a study of CD8+ T cells in alopecia areata. Study observations and caveats: Sequenced scalp T cells also include alphabeta T cells resident in normal skin.

This clone has just a few counts. The antigen is undetermined. Lesional scalp tissue (obtained by punch biopsy) and peripheral blood were collected from alopecia areata patients. V lost 7 bases and J 14 bases, leaving 19 bases between the germline ends. Germline V lookup: CDR1 MNHNY, CDR2 SVGAGI (reference sequence). The CDR3 contains 12 residues. Extraction of RNA preceded its reverse transcription into cDNA, which served as the sequencing template. TCRdb's copy holds only in-frame clones and misses some; the assay was immunoSEQ multiplex PCR. The table includes 100,000 to 150,000 clones, about 57% detected once.

The material was CD4+ T cells sorted from blood, obtained at week 0. The chain carries TRBV6-6 and TRBJ2-3; D may match TRBD1 or TRBD2 (5 bases each). This receptor was identified in a human donor with alopecia areata. The CDR3 spells CASTGTDNQLYF. Here the CDR3 DNA reads TGTGCCAGCACAGGGACCGACAATCAGCTGTATTTT.